Below are 20 T cell receptor beta chains sequenced from a single sample in a study of blood T cell repertoires in COVID-19. Assay used: immunoSEQ multiplex PCR; TCRdb lists only in-frame clones, some missing. The data hold about 130,000 clones, with roughly four fifths observed a single time. Sequenced input: PBMCs or T cells enriched from blood (not recorded which). The receptors come from a man aged 25-45 years who had recovered from COVID-19.

CDR3: CASSPGQGATDTQYF. Written as DNA, the CDR3 is TGTGCCAGCAGTCCGGGACAGGGGGCAACAGATACGCAGTATTTT. The genes are TRBV27 and TRBJ2-3; TRBD1 aligns across 12 bases. Germline values: CDR1 MNHEY, CDR2 SMNVEV (reference sequence). The CDR3 has 15 residues. The ends lost 5 bases at V and 3 bases at J; junction bases unmatched: 3.

This clone occurred a few times. The rearrangement links TRBV5-4 to TRBJ2-1; 10 bases are a match to TRBD2. Unmatched junction bases numbered 6, after V lost 4 bases and J lost 5 bases. Germline assignment: CDR1 SGHNT and CDR2 YYREEE (reference sequence). CDR3 length: 15 residues. CDR3 sequence (DNA): TGTGCCAGCAGCCCAAGCGGGGGGGCCGACAATGAGCAGTTCTTC. Protein sequence: CASSPSGGADNEQFF.

The chain uses TRBV5-6 and TRBJ1-5; TRBD1 agrees at 8 bases. Trimming at V came to 1 base and at J to 1 base, leaving 1 base not matched to a gene. Germline-derived CDR1 and CDR2 are SGHDT and YYEEEE. The CDR3 covers 15 residues. This CDR3 is CASSLWDRSNQPQHF. The CDR3 nucleotides are TGTGCCAGCAGCTTGTGGGACAGGAGCAATCAGCCCCAGCATTTT.

The V and J genes are TRBV7-9 and TRBJ2-7; TRBD1 matches 9 bases. Germline trimming cut 8 bases from V and 7 bases from J; bases unmatched to any gene: 9. Germline CDR1 is SEHNR and CDR2 is FQNEAQ (reference sequence). The CDR3 contains 13 residues. In DNA, the CDR3 is TGTGCCAGCGGGACCGGGACAGGGCTAGAGCAGTACTTC. Its protein is CASGTGTGLEQYF.

This clone was seen only a few times. The chain is built from TRBV7-9 and TRBJ1-5, with D possibly TRBD1 on 5 matching bases. The CDR3 covers 15 residues. V lost 1 base to trimming and J lost 1 base, with 8 bases between them. Germline V gene data show CDR1 as SEHNR and CDR2 as FQNEAQ (reference sequence). The CDR3: CASSLGAGSNQPQHF. The CDR3 nucleotides read TGTGCCAGCAGCTTAGGGGCAGGGAGCAATCAGCCCCAGCATTTT.

J is TRBJ2-7 and V is TRBV2, with 10 positions matching TRBD2. V trimming: 5 bases; J trimming: 0 bases; junction bases outside the gene matches: 4. The CDR3 extends over 15 amino acids. Germline-derived CDR1 and CDR2 are SNHLY and FYNNEI. This chain's CDR3 is CASSPSGRTSYEQYF. DNA of the CDR3: TGTGCCAGCAGTCCTAGCGGGAGAACCTCCTACGAGCAGTACTTC. Based on the CDR3 plus reference TRBV2 and TRBJ2-7, the full variable domain is EPEVTQTPSHQVTQMGQEVILRCVPISNHLYFYWYRQILGQKVEFLVSFYNNEISEKSEIFDDQFSVERPDGSNFTLKIRSTKLEDSAMYFCASSPSGRTSYEQYFGPGTRLTVT.

This rearrangement joins TRBV30 to TRBJ2-7; TRBD2 matches at 8 bases. The J segment lost 1 base and the V segment lost 5 bases, leaving 10 bases of the junction unmatched. Germline CDR1 reads GTSNPN; CDR2 reads SVGIG (reference sequence). CDR3 size: 15 residues. CDR3 sequence reads: CAWARGGLGSYEQYF. The CDR3 DNA follows: TGTGCCTGGGCCCGGGGGGGGCTGGGGTCCTACGAGCAGTACTTC.

CDR3 DNA: TGTGCCAGCGTAGCGGGAGCGACCTACGAGCAGTACTTC. Amino acid sequence: CASVAGATYEQYF. The rearrangement uses TRBV7-9 and TRBJ2-7; 9 bases match TRBD2. V was pared by 8 bases and J by 2 bases, with 4 bases of the junction left unmatched. CDR1 SEHNR and CDR2 FQNEAQ come from the germline V gene (reference sequence). This CDR3 spans 13 amino acids. Full variable domain (outside the CDR3, taken from reference TRBV7-9 and TRBJ2-7): DTGVSQNPRHKITKRGQNVTFRCDPISEHNRLYWYRQTLGQGPEFLTYFQNEAQLEKSRLLSDRFSAERPKGSFSTLEIQRTEQGDSAMYLCASVAGATYEQYFGPGTRLTVT.

J is TRBJ2-5 and V is TRBV7-9, with D maybe TRBD1 (6 bases). This CDR3 contains 12 residues. Deletions cut 7 bases from V and 5 bases from J, with 11 bases between. Germline V gives CDR1 SEHNR, CDR2 FQNEAQ (reference sequence). The CDR3 nucleotides read TGTGCCAGCACGCCCGACAGGGAGACCCAGTACTTC. Protein product: CASTPDRETQYF.

The chain is built from TRBV12-3 or TRBV12-4 and TRBJ1-1; possibly TRBD1 for D (6 bases). Trimming removed 3 bases from V and 4 bases from J, with 6 bases in between. The CDR3 sequence is 12 residues long. The CDR3: CASSLGATEAFF. CDR3 DNA sequence: TGTGCCAGCAGTTTGGGGGCCACTGAAGCTTTCTTT.

This sequence joins TRBV12-3 or TRBV12-4 and TRBJ1-1; TRBD1 might be the D (6 bases). Trimming removed 10 bases from V and 0 bases from J, with 12 bases in between. The CDR3 extends over 13 amino acids. The CDR3 sequence: CATRGDMNTEAFF. The CDR3 bases are TGTGCCACCCGGGGGGACATGAACACTGAAGCTTTCTTT.

This sequence joins TRBV19 and TRBJ1-1; D not certain. Germline CDR1 reads LNHDA; CDR2 reads SQIVND (reference sequence). This CDR3 comprises 12 residues. Deletions cut 8 bases from V and 0 bases from J, with 7 bases between. CDR3 DNA: TGTGCCAGTTCCCCCATGAACACTGAAGCTTTCTTT. It specifies CASSPMNTEAFF. The full variable domain, its missing parts supplied by reference TRBV19 and TRBJ1-1, is DGGITQSPKYLFRKEGQNVTLSCEQNLNHDAMYWYRQDPGQGLRLIYYSQIVNDFQKGDIAEGYSVSREKKESFPLTVTSAQKNPTAFYLCASSPMNTEAFFGQGTRLTVV.

The chain couples TRBV6-5 to TRBJ1-1; D is undetermined. This CDR3 spans 13 amino acids. V lost 2 bases, J lost 5 bases, and 9 bases lay in between. The germline CDR1 and CDR2 sequences are MNHEY and SVGAGI. The CDR3 bases are TGTGCCAGCAGTTACACGGCGGGAACTGAAGCTTTCTTT. Encoded protein: CASSYTAGTEAFF.

The sample holds one count of this clone. The chain uses TRBV5-4 and TRBJ1-6; 9 nucleotides line up with TRBD1. Germline loops: CDR1 SGHNT, CDR2 YYREEE (reference sequence). J lost 7 bases, V lost 8 bases, and 4 bases had no gene match. This CDR3 has 13 residues. The CDR3 here is CASRQGVNSPLHF. CDR3 nucleotide sequence: TGTGCCAGTCGACAGGGGGTAAATTCACCCCTCCACTTT.

In its sample, this clone was seen once. The chain is built from TRBV3-1 (or the pseudogene TRBV3-2) and TRBJ2-1; 13 bases are shared with TRBD2. There are 16 residues in the CDR3. J was trimmed by 7 bases and V by 3 bases; bases with no gene match: 6. Per germline, CDR1 LGHDT and CDR2 YNNKEL (reference sequence). CDR3 in DNA: TGTGCCAGCAGCCATACTAGCGGGAGGGCCGGGAATGAGCAGTTCTTC. Its protein is CASSHTSGRAGNEQFF.

This chain uses TRBV27 with TRBJ2-1, with unresolved D. CDR1 is MNHEY and CDR2 is SMNVEV in the germline V gene (reference sequence). V was clipped by 5 bases and J by 11 bases, with 16 bases between them. The CDR3 is 13 amino acids. CDR3 sequence: CASSAGFEVKQFF. The CDR3 region has the DNA TGTGCCAGCAGTGCCGGGTTCGAGGTAAAGCAGTTCTTC.

This clone was seen only a few times. V is TRBV28 and J is TRBJ1-1; D is ambiguous. Germline V lookup: CDR1 MDHEN, CDR2 SYDVKM. V dropped 3 bases and J dropped 6 bases, with 11 bases sitting between them. CDR3 size: 13 residues. CDR3 in amino acids: CASSLSGGAEAFF. The CDR3 DNA sequence: TGTGCCAGCAGTTTGTCAGGAGGAGCTGAAGCTTTCTTT.

The V and J genes are TRBV29-1 and TRBJ1-4, with D possibly matching TRBD1 (6 bases). This CDR3 is built from 14 residues. V was pared by 6 bases and J by 8 bases, with 19 bases between. Germline lookup yields CDR1 SQVTM and CDR2 ANQGSEA. DNA of the CDR3: TGCAGCGTGGGAACTGGGGGGGCTGGGGAAAAACTGTTTTTT. Translated: CSVGTGGAGEKLFF.

The chain couples TRBV27 to TRBJ1-1; D not certain. Germline CDR1 MNHEY, CDR2 SMNVEV (reference sequence). V was pared by 5 bases and J by 4 bases, with 14 bases between. CDR3 length: 14 amino acids. The CDR3 here is CASSLGGRLTEAFF. Here the CDR3 DNA reads TGTGCCAGCAGTCTGGGAGGCCGGCTCACTGAAGCTTTCTTT.

This clone was observed once. The chain uses TRBV9 and TRBJ2-5; D is perhaps TRBD1 (7 bases). V was pared by 3 bases and J by 4 bases, with 13 bases between. CDR3 length: 14 amino acids. Germline loops: CDR1 SGDLS, CDR2 YYNGEE. The CDR3 region has the DNA TGTGCCAGCAGCGCCCCAGGGGGAGGAGAGACCCAGTACTTC. It specifies CASSAPGGGETQYF.